This T cell receptor beta chain was identified during a study of T cells after yellow fever vaccination. Findings and limits, study-wide: The secondary T-cell response peaked on day 5, not day 15, but was weaker. Most clones from primary vaccination resurfaced after the booster (about 95% CD4, 88% CD8).

This clonotype was picked up a small number of times. Its target is unknown. V was clipped by 2 bases and J by 2 bases; unmatched bases: 11. CDR3 length: 17 residues. Germline CDR1 and CDR2: LGHNA and YSLEER. TCRdb re-analysed the 5' RACE reads in MiXCR, keeping a single row per CDR3 protein. This sample yields 500,000 to 650,000 distinct CDR3 sequences, of which less than 20% are seen a single time; roughly 17% belongs to the top ten. The TCR originated in a young man who received the YFV17D yellow fever vaccine. The V call is TRBV4-3, the J call TRBJ1-2, with TRBD1 matching 7 bases. The material sequenced was PBMCs, taken more than 4 days after the first yellow fever vaccination. The CDR3 DNA follows: TGCGCCAGCAGCCAATACCTTGGGGCAGGGGGAAACTATGGCTACACCTTC. It specifies CASSQYLGAGGNYGYTF.